This T cell receptor (beta chain) was obtained from a study of T cells in Graves' hyperthyroidism and ophthalmopathy. Overall study: Before any treatment, at initial diagnosis, peripheral blood was collected. Study-level points and caveats: Researchers found most expanded thyroid clonotypes above 0.001 in blood as well.

RNA transcripts served as the template for amplifying TCR beta CDR3 regions. RT-PCR in the first round (using the HTBI primer set) targeted the TCR CDR3. Using its own MiXCR run on the multiplex PCR reads, TCRdb lists one record per CDR3 protein. The table lists roughly 740,000 distinct CDR3 sequences, 16% of them singletons, with 8.4% in the top ten. Stable Graves' hyperthyroidism meant no ophthalmopathy progression within 18 months. Fresh 10 ml peripheral blood yielded PBMCs. Many counts were recorded for this clonotype. Antigen unknown. The CDR3 loop spans 17 amino acids. V lost 6 bases, J lost 3 bases, and 12 bases stayed unmatched. Per germline, CDR1 SNHLY and CDR2 FYNNEI.

Source material: blood. The receptor comes from a young man with Graves' hyperthyroidism. The chain employs TRBV2 and TRBJ2-1, with TRBD2 matching over 9 bases. CDR3 nucleotide sequence: TGTGCCAGCAGCTACCCGACTAGCGGAACCTTCTACAATGAGCAGTTCTTC. Translating it yields CASSYPTSGTFYNEQFF.